This entry concerns a single T cell receptor beta chain. Produced via immunoSEQ multiplex PCR; TCRdb's table is partial and in-frame only. The repertoire consists of tens of thousands of clones, with approximately 95% occurring once and the leading ten covering about 0.94%. The data were obtained in a study of T cell changes during pregnancy in multiple sclerosis. Material: peripheral blood, obtained in the second trimester of pregnancy. This receptor was obtained from a female donor in good health, enrolled as a control in a pregnancy study.

The CDR3 is CASSRTSGRAYEQYF. In nucleotides, the CDR3 is TGTGCCAGCAGCCGTACTAGCGGGAGGGCCTACGAGCAGTACTTC. The genes are TRBV7-2 and TRBJ2-7; 13 bases are shared with TRBD2. With 5 bases clipped from V and 2 bases from J, the junction kept 3 bases outside the gene matches. CDR1 and CDR2 (germline): SGHTA, FQGNSA. CDR3 length equals 15 residues.